This TCR delta chain was sequenced for a study of gamma-delta T cells after stem cell transplantation. TCRdb re-processed the RT-PCR reads via CATT. There are 500 to 800 delta-chain clones in the sample; 8% to 9% occur only once, and around 54% lies in the top ten. The V end lost 2 bases, the J end lost 8 bases, and 21 bases lay between the germline ends. Germline-derived CDR1 and CDR2 are GEAIGNYY and EKD. This CDR3 is built from 18 residues. The sample comprised gamma-delta T cells. The chain carries TRDV2 and TRDJ3; possibly TRDD3 for D (5 bases). The J gene, absent from TCRdb, was called here by matching the DNA to germline. The clonotype comes from a human donor. It is not recorded whose cells these are; they may come from a transplant donor. CDR3 sequence (DNA): TGTGCCTGTGACATTACAGGGGGTCCCTCCTCGTACACCCGACAGATGTTTTTC. It yields the protein CACDITGGPSSYTRQMFF.